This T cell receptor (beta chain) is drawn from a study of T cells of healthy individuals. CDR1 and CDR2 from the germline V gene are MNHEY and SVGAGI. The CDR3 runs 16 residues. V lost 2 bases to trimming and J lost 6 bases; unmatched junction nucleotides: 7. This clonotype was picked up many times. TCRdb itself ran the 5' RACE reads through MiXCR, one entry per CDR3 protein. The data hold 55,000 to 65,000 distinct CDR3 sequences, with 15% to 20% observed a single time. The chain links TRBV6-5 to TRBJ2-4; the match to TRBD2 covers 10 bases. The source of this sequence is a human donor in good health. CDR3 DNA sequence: TGTGCCAGCAGTTACGGGGGGACTAGCGTCGGAAACATTCAGTACTTC. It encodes CASSYGGTSVGNIQYF.